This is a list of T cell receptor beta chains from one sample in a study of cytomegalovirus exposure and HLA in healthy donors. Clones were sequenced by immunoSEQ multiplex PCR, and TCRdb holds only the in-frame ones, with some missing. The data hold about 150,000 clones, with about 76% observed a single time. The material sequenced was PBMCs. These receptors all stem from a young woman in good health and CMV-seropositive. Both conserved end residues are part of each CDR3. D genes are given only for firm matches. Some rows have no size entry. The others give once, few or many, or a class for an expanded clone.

CDR3 protein: CASSQVVIAGLTETQYF; CDR3 DNA: TGCGCCAGCAGCCAAGTGGTGATAGCGGGCCTGACGGAGACCCAGTACTTC; J gene: TRBJ2-5; clone size: -; V gene: TRBV4-1; D gene: TRBD2
CDR3 protein: CASSLTSKGIGTGELFF; CDR3 DNA: TGTGCCAGCAGCTTAACGTCGAAGGGGATAGGCACCGGGGAGCTGTTTTTT; J gene: TRBJ2-2; clone size: -; V gene: TRBV7-3; D gene: -
CDR3 protein: CASGLSGGTEAFF; CDR3 DNA: TGTGCTAGTGGTTTATCAGGGGGCACTGAAGCTTTCTTT; J gene: TRBJ1-1; clone size: -; V gene: TRBV12-5; D gene: TRBD1
CDR3 protein: CASSPPGQGYEQYF; CDR3 DNA: TGTGCCAGCTCACCACCCGGACAGGGCTACGAGCAGTACTTC; J gene: TRBJ2-7; clone size: -; V gene: TRBV18; D gene: TRBD1
CDR3 protein: CAWSWGTSTDTQYF; CDR3 DNA: TGTGCCTGGAGTTGGGGGACTAGCACAGATACGCAGTATTTT; J gene: TRBJ2-3; clone size: -; V gene: TRBV30; D gene: -
CDR3 protein: CASSTRTGDQPQHF; CDR3 DNA: TGTGCCAGTAGTACTCGGACAGGGGACCAGCCCCAGCATTTT; J gene: TRBJ1-5; clone size: -; V gene: TRBV19; D gene: TRBD1
CDR3 protein: CASSLGADHNQPQHF; CDR3 DNA: TGTGCCAGCTCACTAGGGGCAGACCACAATCAGCCCCAGCATTTT; J gene: TRBJ1-5; clone size: -; V gene: TRBV18; D gene: -
CDR3 protein: CASSPLGTASGGYTF; CDR3 DNA: TGTGCCAGCAGCCCCCTTGGGACAGCCTCGGGTGGCTACACCTTC; J gene: TRBJ1-2; clone size: once; V gene: TRBV7-9; D gene: TRBD1
CDR3 protein: CASSLALIYGYTF; CDR3 DNA: TGCGCCAGCAGCTTGGCCCTTATTTATGGCTACACCTTC; J gene: TRBJ1-2; clone size: -; V gene: TRBV5-1; D gene: -
CDR3 protein: CASSTQRNRQGFSYEQYF; CDR3 DNA: TGTGCCAGCAGCACTCAACGAAACAGACAGGGGTTTTCCTACGAGCAGTACTTC; J gene: TRBJ2-7; clone size: -; V gene: TRBV7-2; D gene: TRBD1
CDR3 protein: CASIRGWGGVNEQFF; CDR3 DNA: TGTGCCAGTATCCGGGGGTGGGGTGGAGTAAATGAGCAGTTCTTC; J gene: TRBJ2-1; clone size: -; V gene: TRBV19; D gene: -
CDR3 protein: CAISFQGAANTEAFF; CDR3 DNA: TGTGCCATCAGTTTTCAGGGGGCGGCGAACACTGAAGCTTTCTTT; J gene: TRBJ1-1; clone size: -; V gene: TRBV10-3; D gene: TRBD1
CDR3 protein: CASSSQGGGAFFRQFF; CDR3 DNA: TGTGCCAGCAGCTCCCAAGGTGGGGGGGCATTCTTTAGGCAGTTCTTC; J gene: TRBJ2-1; clone size: -; V gene: TRBV7-2; D gene: -
CDR3 protein: CASSFDSYEQYF; CDR3 DNA: TGTGCCAGCAGTTTCGACAGCTACGAGCAGTACTTC; J gene: TRBJ2-7; clone size: -; V gene: TRBV2; D gene: -
CDR3 protein: CASSYSQAPYEQYF; CDR3 DNA: TGTGCCAGCAGTTACAGCCAGGCCCCCTACGAGCAGTACTTC; J gene: TRBJ2-7; clone size: -; V gene: TRBV6-5; D gene: -
CDR3 protein: CASSSFRQRRYEQYF; CDR3 DNA: TGTGCCAGCTCCAGTTTCCGGCAGCGCAGATACGAGCAGTACTTC; J gene: TRBJ2-7; clone size: -; V gene: TRBV28; D gene: -
CDR3 protein: CATYYGGGDNEQFF; CDR3 DNA: TGTGCCACCTATTATGGCGGGGGGGACAATGAGCAGTTCTTC; J gene: TRBJ2-1; clone size: -; V gene: TRBV6-5; D gene: TRBD2
CDR3 protein: CASSSSFRVEKLFF; CDR3 DNA: TGTGCCAGCAGTTCGTCCTTCCGCGTGGAAAAACTGTTTTTT; J gene: TRBJ1-4; clone size: -; V gene: TRBV6-5; D gene: -
CDR3 protein: CSVEFSYEQYF; CDR3 DNA: TGCAGCGTTGAATTTTCCTACGAGCAGTACTTC; J gene: TRBJ2-7; clone size: few; V gene: TRBV29-1; D gene: -
CDR3 protein: CASSSAIAGSSSYEQYF; CDR3 DNA: TGTGCCAGCAGCTCGGCCATTGCGGGGAGTTCCTCCTACGAGCAGTACTTC; J gene: TRBJ2-7; clone size: few; V gene: TRBV7-2; D gene: -
CDR3 protein: CASSYLAGGQETQYF; CDR3 DNA: TGTGCCAGCAGCTACCTAGCGGGGGGGCAAGAGACCCAGTACTTC; J gene: TRBJ2-5; clone size: once; V gene: TRBV11-2; D gene: TRBD2
CDR3 protein: CAWRGARSPLHF; CDR3 DNA: TGTGCCTGGAGAGGGGCTCGTTCACCCCTCCACTTT; J gene: TRBJ1-6; clone size: -; V gene: TRBV30; D gene: -
CDR3 protein: CASSYRDSGNTIYF; CDR3 DNA: TGTGCCAGCAGTTACCGGGACTCTGGAAACACCATATATTTT; J gene: TRBJ1-3; clone size: -; V gene: TRBV6-6; D gene: -
CDR3 protein: CASSTGSSYEQYF; CDR3 DNA: TGTGCCAGCAGTACAGGTAGCTCCTACGAGCAGTACTTC; J gene: TRBJ2-7; clone size: -; V gene: TRBV6-6; D gene: -
CDR3 protein: CASSSGQDGYTF; CDR3 DNA: TGTGCCAGCAGCTCGGGACAGGATGGCTACACCTTC; J gene: TRBJ1-2; clone size: once; V gene: TRBV11-2; D gene: TRBD1
CDR3 protein: CASPPGLIIYEQYF; CDR3 DNA: TGTGCCTCCCCCCCGGGACTCATAATTTACGAGCAGTACTTC; J gene: TRBJ2-7; clone size: once; V gene: TRBV27; D gene: -
CDR3 protein: CASSLTTNPAEAFF; CDR3 DNA: TGCGCCAGCAGCCTAACCACCAACCCCGCTGAAGCTTTCTTT; J gene: TRBJ1-1; clone size: -; V gene: TRBV5-1; D gene: -
CDR3 protein: CASSKDRGHHEQYF; CDR3 DNA: TGCGCCAGCAGCAAAGACAGGGGGCACCACGAGCAGTACTTC; J gene: TRBJ2-7; clone size: -; V gene: TRBV5-1; D gene: TRBD1